This TCR beta chain was identified during a study of blood T cells in healthy people across ages. Study outcomes and limitations: It was not known whether donors were CMV positive (a possible confounder of expanded clonotype changes). Diversity figures derived from one million T cells were judged to underestimate the true value.

Combining a sample-barcoded 5' primer with a J-beta primer mix, a second PCR ran for roughly 7 to 12 cycles. Each cDNA was tagged by a template-switch adaptor containing 12 random nucleotides. From each sample, at least 2.5 million paired-end reads containing CDR3 were obtained. TCRdb fed the 5' RACE reads into MiXCR, producing one record per CDR3 protein. The sample holds 1.6 million or so distinct CDR3 sequences; around 36% are singletons and the top ten take 11%. Germline values: CDR1 MRHNA, CDR2 SNTAGT. V was pared by 7 bases and J by 4 bases, with 11 bases between. The CDR3 is made up of 12 amino acids. Notes on this clonotype: Its specificity is unknown.

The rearrangement uses TRBV6-4 and TRBJ2-7; D possibly corresponds to TRBD2 (5 bases). Material: blood. The origin of this receptor is a young woman in good health. CDR3 nucleotide sequence: TGTGCCAGCAAAATCGGGATATACGAGCAGTACTTC. Translating gives CASKIGIYEQYF.